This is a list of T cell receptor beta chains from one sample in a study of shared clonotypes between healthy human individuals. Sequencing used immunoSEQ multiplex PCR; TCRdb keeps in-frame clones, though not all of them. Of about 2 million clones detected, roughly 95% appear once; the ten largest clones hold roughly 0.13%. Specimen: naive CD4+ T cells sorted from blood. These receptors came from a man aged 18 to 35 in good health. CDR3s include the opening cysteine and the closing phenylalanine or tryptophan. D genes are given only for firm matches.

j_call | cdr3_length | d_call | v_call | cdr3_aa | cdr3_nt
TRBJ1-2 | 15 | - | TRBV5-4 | CASNSLDIDSYGYTF | TGTGCCAGCAACTCGTTGGACATCGACTCCTATGGCTACACCTTC
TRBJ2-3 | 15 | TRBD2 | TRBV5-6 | CASSLTSGYTDTQYF | TGTGCCAGCAGCTTGACTAGCGGATACACAGATACGCAGTATTTT
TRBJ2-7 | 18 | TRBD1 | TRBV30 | CAWRTLITGTGGSYEQYF | TGTGCCTGGAGGACCCTGATTACCGGGACAGGGGGGTCCTACGAGCAGTACTTC
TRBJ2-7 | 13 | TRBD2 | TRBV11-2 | CASTPLAALEQYF | TGTGCCAGCACCCCACTAGCGGCCCTCGAGCAGTACTTC
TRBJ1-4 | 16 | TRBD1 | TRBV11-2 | CASSLVTGLSNEKLFF | TGTGCCAGCAGCTTAGTGACAGGGCTGTCTAATGAAAAACTGTTTTTT
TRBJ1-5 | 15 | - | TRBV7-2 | CASSPLWGSNQPQHF | TGTGCCAGCAGCCCCCTATGGGGGAGCAATCAGCCCCAGCATTTT
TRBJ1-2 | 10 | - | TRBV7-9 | CASSLDRATF | TGTGCCAGCAGCTTAGACAGGGCGACCTTC
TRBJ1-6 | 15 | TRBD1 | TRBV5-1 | CASSLVGQGNSPLHF | TGCGCCAGCAGCTTGGTCGGACAGGGTAATTCACCCCTCCACTTT
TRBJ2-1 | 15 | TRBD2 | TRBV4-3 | CASSQVAGAYNEQFF | TGCGCCAGCAGCCAAGTGGCGGGAGCCTACAATGAGCAGTTCTTC
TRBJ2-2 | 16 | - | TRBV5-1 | CASSVSSIMNTGELFF | TGCGCCAGCAGCGTCTCATCGATCATGAACACCGGGGAGCTGTTTTTT